This T cell receptor delta chain derives from a study of γδ T cells in repeated Plasmodium falciparum infection. Study as a whole: Each infection was followed by sampling at 21 days, plus baseline and some pre-infection draws. The study's findings and limits: Malian donors came from one small rural village, predominantly one ethnic group.

TRG and TRD sequences were obtained from every sorted gammadelta sample. TCRdb ran CATT on the multiplex PCR reads. This sample carries 50,000 to 65,000 delta-chain clones, around 1.5% of them seen once, and the ten largest clones take approximately 15%. This clone was found many times. Its antigen is unidentified. Since a far larger clone is one base different, this is likely a read error. Other DNA sequences in the sample encode the same CDR3. This clonotype was obtained from a pool of human donors (malaria-infected and uninfected, not separated). The material sequenced was gamma-delta T cells from blood.

This chain's CDR3 is CACDPAFRPNGVEPLLGADADLYTDKLIF. The CDR3 DNA is TGTGCCTGCGACCCTGCCTTCCGGCCCAATGGAGTAGAGCCCTTACTGGGGGCCGACGCTGACCTATACACCGATAAACTCATCTTT. The chain carries TRDV2 and TRDJ1, with 8 bases aligning to TRDD3. V was clipped by 7 bases and J by 0 bases; unmatched bases: 51. This CDR3 region has 29 residues. Per germline, CDR1 GEAIGNYY and CDR2 EKD.